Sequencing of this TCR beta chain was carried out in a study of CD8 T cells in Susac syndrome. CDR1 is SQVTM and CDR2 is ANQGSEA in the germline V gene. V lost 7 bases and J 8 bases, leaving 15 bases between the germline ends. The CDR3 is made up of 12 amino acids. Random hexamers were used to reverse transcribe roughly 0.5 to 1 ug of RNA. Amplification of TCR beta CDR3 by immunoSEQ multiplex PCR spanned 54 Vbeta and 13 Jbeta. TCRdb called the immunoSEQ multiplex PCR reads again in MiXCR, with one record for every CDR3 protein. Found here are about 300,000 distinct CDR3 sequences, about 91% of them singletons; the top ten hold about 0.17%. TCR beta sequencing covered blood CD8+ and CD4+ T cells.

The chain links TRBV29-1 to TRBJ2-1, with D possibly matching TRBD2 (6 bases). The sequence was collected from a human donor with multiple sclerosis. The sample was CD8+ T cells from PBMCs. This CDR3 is CSAALAQDEQFF. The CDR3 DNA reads TGCAGCGCGGCCCTAGCGCAGGATGAGCAGTTCTTC.